Listed below are T cell receptor beta chains from one sample, sequenced in a study. Generated by immunoSEQ multiplex PCR, the TCRdb table keeps only in-frame clones and is missing some. Here the sample spans around 49,000 clones, 90% to 95% being singletons. Input material: PBMCs. The receptor source for this set is a man aged 35-49 years with rheumatoid arthritis. CDR3s include the opening cysteine and the closing phenylalanine or tryptophan. The D gene is left open where the match is weak. Size is omitted from some rows. Given values are once, few, many or a class for expanded clones.

CDR3 protein: CASSSKRGSSYNEQFF; CDR3 DNA: TGTGCCAGCAGCTCCAAGCGGGGGAGCTCCTACAATGAGCAGTTCTTC; V gene: TRBV7-8; clone size: .; J gene: TRBJ2-1; D gene: TRBD2
CDR3 protein: CASSPNGQGNQPQHF; CDR3 DNA: TGTGCCAGCAGCCCCAATGGACAGGGCAATCAGCCCCAGCATTTT; V gene: TRBV6-6; clone size: .; J gene: TRBJ1-5; D gene: TRBD1
CDR3 protein: CASSLDLFNTEAFF; CDR3 DNA: TGTGCCAGCAGTTTAGACCTTTTTAACACTGAAGCTTTCTTT; V gene: TRBV27; clone size: .; J gene: TRBJ1-1; D gene: .
CDR3 protein: CASSLDRGLNQPQHF; CDR3 DNA: TGTGCCAGCAGCTTAGACAGGGGCCTCAATCAGCCCCAGCATTTT; V gene: TRBV7-2; clone size: few; J gene: TRBJ1-5; D gene: TRBD1
CDR3 protein: CASSYCRDSFWAFFRVF; CDR3 DNA: TGTGCCAGCAGTTATTGCCGGGACAGCTTTTGGGCTTTTTTTAGGGTTTTT; V gene: TRBV27; clone size: .; J gene: TRBJ1-5; D gene: TRBD1
CDR3 protein: CASSYGGASSNQPQHF; CDR3 DNA: TGTGCCAGCAGTTACGGGGGAGCAAGTAGCAATCAGCCCCAGCATTTT; V gene: TRBV6-5; clone size: .; J gene: TRBJ1-5; D gene: .
CDR3 protein: CASSQTQGGTDTQYF; CDR3 DNA: TGTGCCAGCAGCCAGACCCAGGGGGGGACAGATACGCAGTATTTT; V gene: TRBV6-5; clone size: .; J gene: TRBJ2-3; D gene: .
CDR3 protein: CASSLDTVADTQYF; CDR3 DNA: TGTGCCAGCAGCTTGGACACGGTGGCGGATACGCAGTATTTT; V gene: TRBV5-6; clone size: .; J gene: TRBJ2-3; D gene: .
CDR3 protein: CASSLRTGGASNEQFF; CDR3 DNA: TGTGCCAGCAGCTTGCGAACAGGGGGTGCTTCTAATGAGCAGTTCTTC; V gene: TRBV11-3; clone size: .; J gene: TRBJ2-1; D gene: TRBD1
CDR3 protein: CASSARTATSNTGELFF; CDR3 DNA: TGTGCCAGCAGCGCCCGAACAGCCACCTCGAACACCGGGGAGCTGTTTTTT; V gene: TRBV7-9; clone size: .; J gene: TRBJ2-2; D gene: .
CDR3 protein: CASSLDGENSPLHF; CDR3 DNA: TGTGCCAGCAGTTTAGACGGGGAGAATTCACCCCTCCACTTT; V gene: TRBV27; clone size: .; J gene: TRBJ1-6; D gene: .
CDR3 protein: CASSLFSTYEQYF; CDR3 DNA: TGTGCCAGCAGCTTATTCTCCACCTACGAGCAGTACTTC; V gene: TRBV7-2; clone size: .; J gene: TRBJ2-7; D gene: .
CDR3 protein: CATSRDLWNTTTNEKLFF; CDR3 DNA: TGTGCCACCAGCAGAGATCTCTGGAACACGACAACTAATGAAAAACTGTTTTTT; V gene: TRBV15; clone size: .; J gene: TRBJ1-4; D gene: .